Below, one T cell receptor (beta chain) is given with its context. This sample is drawn from a study of T cell changes during pregnancy in multiple sclerosis. Trimming removed 4 bases from V and 8 bases from J, with 16 bases in between. The germline V gene encodes CDR1 SNHLY and CDR2 FYNNEI. CDR3 length: 14 amino acids. Assay: immunoSEQ multiplex PCR; the TCRdb copy retains only in-frame clones and omits some. The sample has approximately 52,000 clones; approximately 92% are singletons. The sequencing used CD4+ T cells from peripheral blood mononuclear cells, collected in the third trimester of pregnancy. The chain combines TRBV2 with TRBJ2-3; D might be TRBD2 (6 bases). The receptor was derived from a female donor with multiple sclerosis, enrolled in a pregnancy study. The DNA for the CDR3 is TGTGCCAGCAGTGGAGTGGGCGGGACTGGTACGCAGTATTTT. Translating gives CASSGVGGTGTQYF.